This is a list of T cell receptor beta chains from one sample in a study of T-cell memory formation after mild COVID-19. Each CDR3 protein gets one entry after TCRdb re-called the 5' RACE reads with MiXCR. The sample lists roughly 610,000 distinct CDR3 sequences; approximately 15% were seen once. Input material: PBMCs or a T cell subset sorted from them (not recorded which). These TCRs come from an adult woman who had mild COVID-19 (a few samples of this study predate the infection). Cell type and time point are not known. Both conserved end residues are part of each CDR3. Fields, in order: J gene, clone size, V gene, D gene, CDR3 protein, CDR3 DNA. The D gene is left open where the match is weak. Size is stated for part of the rows, as once, few or many counts, or as a class when the clone is expanded.

TRBJ2-1	-	TRBV5-6	TRBD2	CASSLGAGVNNEQFF	TGTGCCAGCAGCTTGGGAGCGGGAGTGAACAATGAGCAGTTCTTC
TRBJ2-7	few	TRBV13	-	CASSGIGDAGYEQYF	TGTGCCAGCAGCGGGATAGGGGACGCAGGGTACGAGCAGTACTTC
TRBJ2-2	many	TRBV7-2	-	CASSRFTGELFF	TGTGCCAGCAGCCGTTTTACCGGGGAGCTGTTTTTT
TRBJ1-1	many	TRBV12-3/TRBV12-4	TRBD1	CASRHDRGNTEAFF	TGTGCCAGCAGGCACGACAGGGGAAACACTGAAGCTTTCTTT
TRBJ1-2	many	TRBV4-1	-	CASSQAAGPSYGYTF	TGCGCCAGCAGCCAAGCTGCAGGTCCTAGCTATGGCTACACCTTC
TRBJ2-3	-	TRBV12-3/TRBV12-4	-	CASTPEGNLIDTQYF	TGTGCCAGCACCCCCGAGGGGAACCTCATAGATACGCAGTATTTT
TRBJ2-7	few	TRBV12-3/TRBV12-4	-	CASSLIANEQYF	TGTGCCAGCAGTTTAATCGCGAACGAGCAGTACTTC
TRBJ2-1	-	TRBV30	-	CAWSVPFGRSSYNEQFF	TGTGCCTGGAGTGTACCGTTCGGGCGAAGCTCCTACAATGAGCAGTTCTTC
TRBJ2-5	-	TRBV20-1	-	CSARDLVGTQETQYF	TGCAGTGCTAGAGATCTAGTGGGGACCCAAGAGACCCAGTACTTC
TRBJ2-7	-	TRBV12-3/TRBV12-4	TRBD2	CASSLMGRAYEQYF	TGTGCCAGCAGTTTAATGGGGAGGGCCTACGAGCAGTACTTC
TRBJ1-1	-	TRBV29-1	-	CSVWTATNTEAFF	TGCAGCGTCTGGACAGCCACGAACACTGAAGCTTTCTTT
TRBJ1-1	few	TRBV12-3/TRBV12-4	-	CASSFLGPRAFF	TGTGCCAGCAGTTTTTTAGGTCCGAGGGCTTTCTTT
TRBJ1-2	-	TRBV19	-	CASSPSVRDGTYGYTF	TGTGCCAGTAGTCCGAGCGTGCGGGACGGAACCTATGGCTACACCTTC
TRBJ1-1	few	TRBV10-3	-	CAISEEGNTEAFF	TGTGCCATCAGTGAAGAAGGGAACACTGAAGCTTTCTTT
TRBJ2-7	-	TRBV7-2	-	CASSLRGAQYEQYF	TGTGCCAGCAGCTTACGGGGGGCGCAGTACGAGCAGTACTTC
TRBJ1-3	-	TRBV5-5	-	CASSFRPQGNAGNTIYF	TGTGCCAGCAGCTTCCGGCCCCAGGGGAACGCTGGAAACACCATATATTTT
TRBJ1-1	few	TRBV5-5	TRBD1	CASSSGTVATEAFF	TGTGCCAGCAGCTCAGGGACAGTTGCCACTGAAGCTTTCTTT
TRBJ1-6	few	TRBV14	-	CASSQAINSPLHF	TGTGCCAGCAGCCAAGCGATCAATTCACCCCTCCACTTT
TRBJ1-2	-	TRBV9	-	CASTAGSNYGYTF	TGTGCCAGCACCGCCGGATCTAACTATGGCTACACCTTC
TRBJ1-2	few	TRBV3-1	-	CASSHLRSQDGYTF	TGTGCCAGCAGCCATTTAAGGTCCCAGGATGGCTACACCTTC
TRBJ2-7	few	TRBV9	-	CASSVDATGGGEQYF	TGTGCCAGCAGCGTAGATGCGACAGGAGGTGGTGAGCAGTACTTC
TRBJ2-5	-	TRBV20-1	TRBD2	CSARKGGGVQETQYF	TGCAGTGCTAGAAAAGGCGGGGGGGTCCAAGAGACCCAGTACTTC
TRBJ1-2	few	TRBV12-3/TRBV12-4	-	CASSYSTAANYGYTF	TGTGCCAGCAGCTATTCGACAGCAGCTAACTATGGCTACACCTTC
TRBJ2-5	many	TRBV12-3/TRBV12-4	-	CASSFVSSETQYF	TGTGCCAGCAGTTTTGTGAGTTCGGAGACCCAGTACTTC
TRBJ2-3	many	TRBV4-3	TRBD2	CASSQVLAGDTDTQYF	TGCGCCAGCAGCCAAGTTCTAGCGGGGGACACAGATACGCAGTATTTT
TRBJ2-1	-	TRBV7-6	-	CASSPSTSSYNEQFF	TGTGCCAGCAGTCCTAGCACCAGCTCCTACAATGAGCAGTTCTTC
TRBJ1-3	many	TRBV7-2	-	CASSHGASSGNTIYF	TGTGCCAGCAGCCACGGGGCCAGCTCTGGAAACACCATATATTTT
TRBJ2-7	-	TRBV18	-	CASSPGAYEQYF	TGTGCCAGCTCACCCGGCGCCTACGAGCAGTACTTC
TRBJ1-1	few	TRBV29-1	-	CSVRRGNTEAFF	TGCAGCGTCCGGCGGGGGAACACTGAAGCTTTCTTT
TRBJ2-2	few	TRBV24-1	-	CATSDTHRARTGELFF	TGTGCCACCAGTGACACACACAGGGCCCGCACCGGGGAGCTGTTTTTT
TRBJ2-2	-	TRBV6-2/TRBV6-3	TRBD2	CASSYALAGALAEAGELFF	TGTGCCAGCAGTTACGCACTAGCGGGAGCTCTTGCAGAGGCCGGGGAGCTGTTTTTT
TRBJ2-3	-	TRBV20-1	-	CSARGVYGQQGYRDTDTQYF	TGCAGTGCTAGGGGGGTATATGGACAGCAAGGCTATAGGGACACAGATACGCAGTATTTT
TRBJ1-2	-	TRBV6-2/TRBV6-3	-	CASSTGRNYGYTF	TGTGCCAGCAGTACCGGACGGAACTATGGCTACACCTTC
TRBJ1-2	few	TRBV7-2	TRBD1	CASSLVETGSYGYTF	TGTGCCAGCAGCTTAGTTGAGACAGGGTCCTATGGCTACACCTTC
TRBJ2-1	-	TRBV3-1	-	CASRGAWDEQFF	TGTGCCAGCAGAGGGGCCTGGGATGAGCAGTTCTTC
TRBJ1-2	-	TRBV6-1	TRBD1	CASRAGQGLDYGYTF	TGTGCCAGCAGGGCCGGACAGGGCTTGGACTATGGCTACACCTTC
TRBJ1-1	-	TRBV18	-	CASSPTTNTEAFF	TGTGCCAGCTCACCGACGACGAACACTGAAGCTTTCTTT
TRBJ2-7	-	TRBV7-9	-	CASSPVVRSFSYEQYF	TGTGCCAGCAGCCCGGTGGTGCGGTCCTTCTCCTACGAGCAGTACTTC
TRBJ2-7	-	TRBV27	-	CASSLSGLDRPLYEQYF	TGTGCCAGCAGTTTATCGGGATTGGACAGACCCCTCTACGAGCAGTACTTC
TRBJ1-2	-	TRBV6-5	-	CASSTNSANYGYTF	TGTGCCAGCAGTACCAACAGCGCGAACTATGGCTACACCTTC
TRBJ1-4	few	TRBV19	-	CASSSGVRREKLFF	TGTGCCAGTAGTTCAGGGGTGCGGCGTGAAAAACTGTTTTTT
TRBJ2-2	few	TRBV11-2	-	CASTSLTGELFF	TGTGCCAGCACGTCCTTAACCGGGGAGCTGTTTTTT